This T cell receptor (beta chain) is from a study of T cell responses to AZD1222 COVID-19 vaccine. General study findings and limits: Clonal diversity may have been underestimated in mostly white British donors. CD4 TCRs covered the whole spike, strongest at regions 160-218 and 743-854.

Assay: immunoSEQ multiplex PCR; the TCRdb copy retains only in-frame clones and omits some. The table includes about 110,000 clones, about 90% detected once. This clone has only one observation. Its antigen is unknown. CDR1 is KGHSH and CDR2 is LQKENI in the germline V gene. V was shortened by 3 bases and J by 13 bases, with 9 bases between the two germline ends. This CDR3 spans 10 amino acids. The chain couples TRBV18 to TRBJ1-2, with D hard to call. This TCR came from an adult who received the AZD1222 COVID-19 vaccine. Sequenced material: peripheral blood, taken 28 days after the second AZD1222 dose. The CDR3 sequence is CASSPDASTF. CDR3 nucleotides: TGTGCCAGCTCACCCGACGCCTCCACCTTC.